A single sample is the source of the 2 T cell receptor beta chains below, sequenced in a study of T-cell memory formation after mild COVID-19. TCRdb re-analysed the 5' RACE reads in MiXCR, keeping a single row per CDR3 protein. Among just over 200,000 distinct CDR3 sequences listed, 9% to 10% were seen once. Sequenced input: PBMCs or a T cell subset sorted from them (not recorded which). The receptors come from a man in his late teens or twenties who had mild COVID-19 (a few samples of this study predate the infection). Cell type and time point are not known.

The sample holds a few counts of this clonotype. The chain recombines TRBV7-2 with TRBJ2-5; unclear D gene. V lost 3 bases, J lost 3 bases, and 11 bases lay in between. Per the germline V gene, CDR1 is SGHTA and CDR2 is FQGNSA. This CDR3 is 14 amino acids long. The CDR3 region has the DNA TGTGCCAGCAGCTTCGGCCTGATGGAAGAGACCCAGTACTTC. It translates to CASSFGLMEETQYF.

The rearrangement joins TRBV19 to TRBJ2-7, with a tentative D call TRBD1 (5 bases). Germline assignment: CDR1 LNHDA and CDR2 SQIVND (reference sequence). This CDR3 contains 12 residues. V was shortened by 4 bases and J by 2 bases, with 6 bases between the two germline ends. For the CDR3, the DNA is TGTGCCAGTAGTAAGGGGACCTACGAGCAGTACTTC. This sequence encodes CASSKGTYEQYF.